This T cell receptor beta chain was recorded in a study of CD8 T cells in ankylosing spondylitis. Study-level findings and limits: A TCR beta motif of several highly homologous variants seemed to mark ankylosing spondylitis blood. Reactive arthritis synovial fluid and blood previously showed some of these motif variants.

One entry per CDR3 protein results from TCRdb running MiXCR on the 5' RACE reads. The sample holds 250,000 or so distinct CDR3 sequences; 24% are singletons and the top ten take 0.5% to 0.65%. The CDR3 contains 14 residues. Trimming shortened V by 1 base and J by 7 bases, and 13 bases separated the two germline ends. Points on this clonotype: Its antigen is not known.

Sequencing was performed on blood, either unsorted or a sorted T cell fraction (not recorded which). The chain uses TRBV12-3 or TRBV12-4 and TRBJ2-5; either TRBD1 or TRBD2 may supply D (5 bases each). The source of this sequence is a male donor with ankylosing spondylitis or in good health (not recorded which). The CDR3 region has the DNA TGTGCCAGCAGTTTAGGAGGGGCCGTTGGGACCCAGTACTTC. This sequence encodes CASSLGGAVGTQYF.